Shown below are 20 T cell receptor beta chains from a single sample sequenced in a study of cytomegalovirus exposure and HLA in healthy donors. Primers: 60 Vbeta forward and 13 Jbeta reverse. Produced via immunoSEQ multiplex PCR; TCRdb's table is partial and in-frame only. The top ten clones hold over 20% of a sample with tens of thousands of clones, roughly a tenth of them seen once. The sequenced sample was PBMCs. These receptors originate from a man aged 55 to 69 in good health and CMV-seropositive.

J is TRBJ1-3 and V is TRBV5-1, with 8 bases fitting TRBD1. V lost 1 base, J lost 2 bases, and 2 bases stayed unmatched. In germline, CDR1 is SGHRS, CDR2 YFSETQ. There are 15 residues in the CDR3. The CDR3 bases are TGCGCCAGCAGCTTGCAGACAGGGGCTGGAAACACCATATATTTT. Translated: CASSLQTGAGNTIYF.

This clone has just a few counts. The V and J genes are TRBV7-3 and TRBJ2-7; TRBD2 agrees at 10 bases. In germline, CDR1 is SGHTA, CDR2 FQGTGA. The CDR3 runs 16 residues. V was clipped by 1 base and J by 7 bases; unmatched bases: 10. This CDR3 is CASSLSLAGAREEQYF. The CDR3 DNA reads as TGTGCCAGCAGCTTAAGTCTAGCGGGGGCAAGGGAGGAGCAGTACTTC.

The chain is built from TRBV7-9 and TRBJ2-7; 10 positions match TRBD1. The CDR3 spans 14 residues. In germline, CDR1 is SEHNR, CDR2 FQNEAQ (reference sequence). Trimming took 5 bases from V and 5 from J; bases not matched to a gene: 6. The CDR3 here is CASSRGTGENEQYV. In DNA form, the CDR3 reads TGTGCCAGCAGCCGAGGGACAGGGGAAAACGAGCAGTACGTC.

V gene TRBV6-1 combines with J gene TRBJ2-1; tentative D call: TRBD1 (5 bases). In germline, CDR1 is MNHNS, CDR2 SASEGT. The CDR3 covers 16 residues. V was trimmed by 1 base and J by 2 bases, leaving 12 bases between them. The CDR3: CASSEGFRGPYNEQFF. As DNA, the CDR3 is TGTGCCAGCAGTGAAGGGTTTAGGGGTCCCTACAATGAGCAGTTCTTC.

The genes are TRBV30 and TRBJ2-2; D perhaps matches TRBD2 (10 bases). CDR1 and CDR2 (germline): GTSNPN, SVGIG (reference sequence). Trimming took off 0 bases at V and 9 bases at J, with 23 bases between the two ends. The CDR3 contains 17 residues. CDR3 region: CAWSVQGASGSSRELFF. The CDR3 DNA follows: TGTGCCTGGAGTGTACAGGGGGCTAGCGGGAGTTCCCGGGAGCTGTTTTTT.

The CDR3 spells CASSLRLDYEQFF. The CDR3 nucleotides read TGTGCCAGCTCACTCCGACTAGACTATGAGCAGTTCTTC. The chain joins TRBV18 to TRBJ2-1; tentatively, D is TRBD2 (6 bases). The V gene lost 4 bases and the J gene lost 8 bases, with 12 bases spanning the gap. Germline CDR1 KGHSH, CDR2 LQKENI. There are 13 residues in the CDR3. The variable domain in full, completed from reference TRBV18 and TRBJ2-1, reads NAGVMQNPRHLVRRRGQEARLRCSPMKGHSHVYWYRQLPEEGLKFMVYLQKENIIDESGMPKERFSAEFPKEGPSILRIQQVVRGDSAAYFCASSLRLDYEQFFGPGTRLTVL.

Only a few counts were recorded for this clone. The CDR3 sequence is CASGTSGKVDTQYF. The CDR3 DNA follows: TGTGCCAGCGGAACTAGCGGGAAGGTAGATACGCAGTATTTT. The gene calls are TRBV28 and TRBJ2-3; TRBD2 matches 10 bases. This CDR3 is built from 14 residues. Looked up from germline, CDR1 is MDHEN and CDR2 is SYDVKM. V shed 8 bases, J shed 5 bases, and the junction held 7 bases outside the gene matches.

The chain couples TRBV10-1 to TRBJ1-1; no firm D call. V lost 0 bases and J 1 base, leaving 9 bases between the germline ends. The CDR3 loop spans 15 amino acids. Looked up from germline, CDR1 is WNHNN and CDR2 is SYGVQD (reference sequence). The CDR3 protein is CASSESVTSNTEAFF. The CDR3 region has the DNA TGCGCCAGCAGTGAGTCAGTGACATCGAACACTGAAGCTTTCTTT.

The V gene is TRBV7-9, the J gene TRBJ2-5; the match to TRBD1 covers 9 bases. Trimming at V came to 5 bases and at J to 6 bases, leaving 7 bases not matched to a gene. Germline V gives CDR1 SEHNR, CDR2 FQNEAQ (reference sequence). The CDR3 is 14 residues long. The CDR3 DNA follows: TGTGCCAGCAGCGCCGACAGGGGGGCGAAGACCCAGTACTTC. Encoded protein: CASSADRGAKTQYF.

This chain connects TRBV6-1 to TRBJ2-7; D perhaps matches TRBD2 (6 bases). The V end lost 2 bases, the J end lost 6 bases, and 17 bases lay between the germline ends. Looked up from germline, CDR1 is MNHNS and CDR2 is SASEGT. CDR3 length: 15 amino acids. CDR3 nucleotide sequence: TGTGCCAGCAGTGAAATGGCGGGATTATTCTCCGAGCAGTACTTC. It yields the protein CASSEMAGLFSEQYF.

This clone was detected only a few times. This sequence joins TRBV28 and TRBJ2-2; 9 bases fit TRBD1. CDR1 and CDR2 (germline): MDHEN, SYDVKM. V shed 5 bases, J shed 5 bases, and the junction held 6 bases outside the gene matches. The CDR3 totals 15 residues. This CDR3 is CASSPGTGYTGELFF. In DNA, the CDR3 is TGTGCCAGCAGTCCGGGGACAGGGTATACCGGGGAGCTGTTTTTT.

The chain couples TRBV2 to TRBJ1-6; no clear D gene. CDR1 is SNHLY and CDR2 is FYNNEI in the germline V gene. V was cut by 4 bases and J by 14 bases, with 12 bases left in between. The CDR3 contains 12 residues. The CDR3 DNA is TGTGCCAGCAGTGGGGAGGGAAGAGCCCTCCACTTT. Its protein product is CASSGEGRALHF.

This chain joins TRBV28 and TRBJ1-1, with a weak D call TRBD1 (5 bases). V gave up 7 bases and J gave up 0 bases, with 15 bases separating them. Per germline, CDR1 MDHEN and CDR2 SYDVKM. The CDR3 is 15 amino acids. The DNA for the CDR3 is TGTGCCAGCACCCCTATCGACAGAATGAACACTGAAGCTTTCTTT. Protein: CASTPIDRMNTEAFF.

This clone has a handful of counts. The gene calls are TRBV6-5 and TRBJ2-3; TRBD2 aligns across 11 bases. The germline gives CDR1 MNHEY, CDR2 SVGAGI. The CDR3 has 16 residues. The J segment lost 3 bases and the V segment lost 2 bases, leaving 4 bases of the junction unmatched. CDR3 region: CASSYTLAGGTDTQYF. The CDR3 nucleotides read TGTGCCAGCAGTTACACCCTAGCGGGAGGAACAGATACGCAGTATTTT.

The chain has TRBV10-2 and TRBJ1-5; weak D call: TRBD1 (5 bases). Germline CDR1 is WSHSY and CDR2 is SAAADI. This CDR3 has 13 residues. V dropped 6 bases and J dropped 7 bases, with 13 bases sitting between them. The CDR3 DNA reads as TGCGCCAGCAGGTACGTGGAGGGGCAGCCCCAGCATTTT. Translated: CASRYVEGQPQHF.

The sample holds a few counts of this clone. The CDR3 here is CASSSYVDTSGGTRNIQYF. Written as DNA, the CDR3 is TGTGCCAGCAGCTCATATGTGGATACTAGCGGGGGCACTAGGAACATTCAGTACTTC. The V gene is TRBV11-2, the J gene TRBJ2-4, with TRBD2 identical over 11 bases. The CDR3 is 19 amino acids. Losses at the gene ends were 4 bases for V and 7 bases for J; bases not matched to a gene: 18. In germline, CDR1 is SGHAT, CDR2 FQNNGV.

A few counts support this clone. The chain carries TRBV5-1 and TRBJ2-1; D is perhaps TRBD2 (5 bases). From germline, CDR1 is SGHRS and CDR2 YFSETQ. V lost 0 bases and J lost 2, with 12 bases in between. This CDR3 contains 16 residues. The DNA of the CDR3 is TGCGCCAGCAGCTTGGACGGGGATTCAACCTACAATGAGCAGTTCTTC. It codes for CASSLDGDSTYNEQFF.

This clone was seen a few times. The gene calls are TRBV29-1 and TRBJ2-7, with 11 bases fitting TRBD1. The J segment lost 2 bases and the V segment lost 4 bases, leaving 10 bases of the junction unmatched. Germline loops: CDR1 SQVTM, CDR2 ANQGSEA. The CDR3 is 16 amino acids. The CDR3 sequence is CSVGDRGSQITYEQYF. CDR3 DNA sequence: TGCAGCGTTGGGGACAGGGGGTCTCAGATAACCTACGAGCAGTACTTC.

This clone was detected a few times. This sequence joins TRBV6-5 and TRBJ1-2, with 8 bases lining up with TRBD1. V lost 6 bases and J lost 4; bases outside the gene matches: 4. CDR3 length: 13 amino acids. The V gene's germline CDR1 is MNHEY and CDR2 SVGAGI. The DNA for the CDR3 is TGTGCCAGCAGCAAGGGACAGGCCTATGGCTACACCTTC. This codes for CASSKGQAYGYTF.

This clone was observed a handful of times. The genes are TRBV9 and TRBJ1-1, with D maybe TRBD1 (5 bases). Trimming took 4 bases from V and 3 from J, leaving 13 bases between them. The CDR3 consists of 14 residues. Germline V gives CDR1 SGDLS, CDR2 YYNGEE. The CDR3 loop is CASSTQGWDTEAFF. DNA for the CDR3: TGTGCCAGCAGCACCCAGGGTTGGGACACTGAAGCTTTCTTT.